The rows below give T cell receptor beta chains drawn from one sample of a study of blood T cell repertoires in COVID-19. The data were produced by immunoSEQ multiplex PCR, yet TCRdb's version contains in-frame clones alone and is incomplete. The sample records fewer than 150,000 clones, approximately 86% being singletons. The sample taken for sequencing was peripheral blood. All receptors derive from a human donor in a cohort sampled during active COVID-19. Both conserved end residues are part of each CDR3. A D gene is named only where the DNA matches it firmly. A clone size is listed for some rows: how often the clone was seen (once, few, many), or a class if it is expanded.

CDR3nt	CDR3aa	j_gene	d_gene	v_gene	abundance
TGTGCCAGCAGCCAAGATCCGGACGGGAGGGCTGAAGCTTTCTTT	CASSQDPDGRAEAFF	TRBJ1-1	NA	TRBV14	NA
TGTGCCAGCAGTATCCAAATGACTAATGAAAAACTGTTTTTT	CASSIQMTNEKLFF	TRBJ1-4	NA	TRBV6-5	few
TGTGCCAGCAGCCGGACTAGCGGGGGTATGGGGACCGGGGAGCTGTTTTTT	CASSRTSGGMGTGELFF	TRBJ2-2	TRBD2	TRBV7-3	NA
TGTGCCAGCAGCCACGATGGGACAGGCCTAACAGGAGCTTTCTTT	CASSHDGTGLTGAFF	TRBJ1-1	TRBD1	TRBV11-2	NA
TGCGCCAGCAGCCTTTCAACCGGGACTAGCGGGGGGATATCCTACGAGCAGTACTTC	CASSLSTGTSGGISYEQYF	TRBJ2-7	TRBD2	TRBV4-1	once
TGTGCCAGCAGCCCCGTCGCGGGAGAGATCACCGGGGAGCTGTTTTTT	CASSPVAGEITGELFF	TRBJ2-2	TRBD2	TRBV5-4	NA
TGTGCCACCAGTGGCACGCAGGGGCTAGCGGGAGACCTTAATGAGCAGTTCTTC	CATSGTQGLAGDLNEQFF	TRBJ2-1	TRBD2	TRBV24-1	once
TGTGCCAGCAGGCCCGGTGGGGGGGACTATGGCTACACCTTC	CASRPGGGDYGYTF	TRBJ1-2	NA	TRBV6-5	NA
TGCAGCGTTGGCGCTGGCTCCTACAATGAGCAGTTCTTC	CSVGAGSYNEQFF	TRBJ2-1	NA	TRBV29-1	NA
TGCGCCAGCAGGCGGGAAGTGAACACTGAAGCTTTCTTT	CASRREVNTEAFF	TRBJ1-1	NA	TRBV5-1	few
TGTGCCAGCAGCCTAGGACTAGCGGGAGCCCACAATGAGCAGTTCTTC	CASSLGLAGAHNEQFF	TRBJ2-1	TRBD2	TRBV7-7	NA
TGTGCCAGCAGCACCCCAGGCGAGCAGTACTTC	CASSTPGEQYF	TRBJ2-7	NA	TRBV5-8	NA
TGTGCCAGCAGCCCTACGCGGGGGGAGCAGTACTTC	CASSPTRGEQYF	TRBJ2-7	TRBD2	TRBV12-3/TRBV12-4	NA
TGTGCCAGCACTCGGGACAGCATAGTCTCCTACGAGCAGTACTTC	CASTRDSIVSYEQYF	TRBJ2-7	TRBD1	TRBV2	NA
TGTGCCAGCAGCCTTGGACAGAACAATGAGCAGTTCTTC	CASSLGQNNEQFF	TRBJ2-1	NA	TRBV2	NA
TGCGCCAGCAGCCCTGGGGTAGCGGGAGGCACAACCACAGATACGCAGTATTTT	CASSPGVAGGTTTDTQYF	TRBJ2-3	TRBD2	TRBV5-1	once
TGTGCCAGCAGCTTGGCGCGACAGGAGTTCTACGAGCAGTACTTC	CASSLARQEFYEQYF	TRBJ2-7	NA	TRBV5-5	NA
TGTGCCAGTAAGGTCAGGGGGGCTACTGAAGCTTTCTTT	CASKVRGATEAFF	TRBJ1-1	TRBD1	TRBV19	NA
TGTGCCAGTAGTATAGAAGGACTGGGCTATGGCTACACCTTC	CASSIEGLGYGYTF	TRBJ1-2	NA	TRBV19	once
TGTGCCACCAGTGATTTGGCTAGCGGGCTCCAAGAGACCCAGTACTTC	CATSDLASGLQETQYF	TRBJ2-5	TRBD2	TRBV24-1	NA
TGTGCCAGCAGCTTAGATCTGGCTAGCGGGAGTTTGTCAGATACGCAGTATTTT	CASSLDLASGSLSDTQYF	TRBJ2-3	TRBD2	TRBV11-2	NA
TGTGCCAGCTCACCATGGACTAGCGGGAGCTCCTACAATGAGCAGTTCTTC	CASSPWTSGSSYNEQFF	TRBJ2-1	TRBD2	TRBV18	NA
TGTGCCAGCAGTTTCCTCAGGGGGCGCTTGATGGAGACCCAGTACTTC	CASSFLRGRLMETQYF	TRBJ2-5	TRBD1	TRBV28	NA
TGTGCCAGCAGCCAAGGGAGAGCGGAGGGCGCAGGAGGTTACACCTTC	CASSQGRAEGAGGYTF	TRBJ1-2	NA	TRBV3-1/TRBV3-2	NA
TGCAGCGCTCGAGGGGGGGGGATGACTAGCGGGCCCCCCTACAATGAGCAGTTCTTC	CSARGGGMTSGPPYNEQFF	TRBJ2-1	TRBD2	TRBV29-1	NA
TGCAGTGCTCCCACAGGTAGCGAGCAGTACTTC	CSAPTGSEQYF	TRBJ2-7	NA	TRBV20-1	few
TGCGCCAGCAGCCAAGATCGCGTGACAGGGGGATCTGGAAACACCATATATTTT	CASSQDRVTGGSGNTIYF	TRBJ1-3	TRBD1	TRBV4-1	NA
TGTGCCAGCAGCGTAGCTACGGGGAGGGAAGGCTACACCTTC	CASSVATGREGYTF	TRBJ1-2	NA	TRBV9	few
TGCGCGCCAGCCCTTCGCTCACGGGGAGGGGCCAACACTGAAGCTTTCTTT	CAPALRSRGGANTEAFF	TRBJ1-1	NA	TRBV5-1	NA
TGCGCCAGCAGCCCCCGGACTAGCGAGTACGAGCAGTACTTC	CASSPRTSEYEQYF	TRBJ2-7	TRBD2	TRBV5-1	once
TGCGCCAGCAGGGGGGGAGTCAGCACAGATACGCAGTATTTT	CASRGGVSTDTQYF	TRBJ2-3	NA	TRBV5-1	NA
TGCAGCGTTGAACTACCTGGGTCCGTGCAGGGGCTTGCCTACGAGCAGTACTTC	CSVELPGSVQGLAYEQYF	TRBJ2-7	NA	TRBV29-1	NA
TGTGCCAGCACCAAGGACAGGGGGCCGGGTAATTCACCCCTCCACTTT	CASTKDRGPGNSPLHF	TRBJ1-6	TRBD1	TRBV25-1	NA
TGTGCCAGCAGCCAAGATCAGGGGAGCACTGAAGCTTTCTTT	CASSQDQGSTEAFF	TRBJ1-1	NA	TRBV3-1/TRBV3-2	NA
TGCGCCAGCAGCTTTACTTTCCCGGGACTAGCGGATACGTACAATGAGCAGTTCTTC	CASSFTFPGLADTYNEQFF	TRBJ2-1	TRBD2	TRBV5-1	NA
TGTGCCACCAGTGCAGGGGCGTCACCCCCTGGGGCCAACGTCCTGACTTTC	CATSAGASPPGANVLTF	TRBJ2-6	NA	TRBV24-1	NA
TGTGCCAGCAGCCCAAGAGCAGGGATAGGCACCGGGGAGCTGTTTTTT	CASSPRAGIGTGELFF	TRBJ2-2	NA	TRBV11-3	NA
TGCAGCGTTGGCCTGGGACAGGGGAACTATGGCTACACCTTC	CSVGLGQGNYGYTF	TRBJ1-2	TRBD1	TRBV29-1	NA
TGTGCCAGCAGCCTGGGACAGGGGCCGCCCAGCTCCTATAATTCACCCCTCCACTTT	CASSLGQGPPSSYNSPLHF	TRBJ1-6	TRBD1	TRBV7-9	NA
TGCGCCAGCAGCTTGGATTCTGAGCAGCCCCAGCATTTT	CASSLDSEQPQHF	TRBJ1-5	NA	TRBV5-1	few
TGCGCCAGCAGCGCGACTAGCGGGATGACCGGGGAGCTGTTTTTT	CASSATSGMTGELFF	TRBJ2-2	TRBD2	TRBV5-1	NA
TGTGCCAGCAGCCCATTAGCGGGAGGGACGGGAGAGCAGTACTTC	CASSPLAGGTGEQYF	TRBJ2-7	TRBD2	TRBV3-1/TRBV3-2	once
TGTGCCAGCAGCCCATCCGGGGCGGGGGGGTACAATGAGCAGTTCTTC	CASSPSGAGGYNEQFF	TRBJ2-1	TRBD2	TRBV5-8	NA
TGTGCCAGCAGCTTAACCCCCACACAGGGGGCAACGGGGGGCTACACCTTC	CASSLTPTQGATGGYTF	TRBJ1-2	TRBD1	TRBV7-6	NA
TGTGCCAGTAGTATTGATGGGGGGACTAATGAAAAACTGTTTTTT	CASSIDGGTNEKLFF	TRBJ1-4	NA	TRBV19	NA
TGTGCCAGCAGGGAAGGGGGGGGGCAGAGGTACAATGAGCAGTTCTTC	CASREGGGQRYNEQFF	TRBJ2-1	NA	TRBV28	NA
TGCGCCAGCAGCCAAAATAACAGGGGGGGAGATGAAAAACTGTTTTTT	CASSQNNRGGDEKLFF	TRBJ1-4	TRBD1	TRBV4-1	NA
TGTGCCAGCGCAAGCGGTTTCCAAGAGACCCAGTACTTC	CASASGFQETQYF	TRBJ2-5	NA	TRBV18	NA
TGTGCCAGCAGAGCGACAGATGGCTACACCTTC	CASRATDGYTF	TRBJ1-2	NA	TRBV6-6	once
TGTGCCAGCAGCGTAGAAAAAGGGGTCGCTAATTCACCCCTCCACTTT	CASSVEKGVANSPLHF	TRBJ1-6	NA	TRBV9	NA
TGTGCCAGTAGTGGTAGCAGCGCCGGGACTTATCAGCCCCAGCATTTT	CASSGSSAGTYQPQHF	TRBJ1-5	NA	TRBV19	NA
TGCGCCACCCAGCCACGACAGGGGTCCTACAATGAGCAGTTCTTC	CATQPRQGSYNEQFF	TRBJ2-1	TRBD1	TRBV10-1	NA